The 5 T cell receptor beta chains listed next were all sequenced from one sample in a study of blood T cell repertoires in COVID-19. Using immunoSEQ multiplex PCR, the repertoire was profiled, and TCRdb retains in-frame clones only, with some absent. The sample lists 70,000 or so clones; about 90% were seen once. Specimen: peripheral blood. All receptors derive from a woman of 80 years or more with active COVID-19.

Notes on this clone: The same CDR3 is also encoded by other DNA sequences in this sample. The rearrangement joins TRBV28 to TRBJ1-3; D might be TRBD1 (6 bases). This CDR3 has 15 residues. CDR1 is MDHEN and CDR2 is SYDVKM in the germline V gene. V was shortened by 5 bases and J by 0 bases, with 11 bases between the two germline ends. Here the CDR3 reads CASSEDSNSGNTIYF. The CDR3 DNA follows: TGTGCCAGCAGTGAGGACAGTAACTCTGGAAACACCATATATTTT. The full variable domain, completed using reference TRBV28 and TRBJ1-3, is DVKVTQSSRYLVKRTGEKVFLECVQDMDHENMFWYRQDPGLGLRLIYFSYDVKMKEKGDIPEGYSVSREKKERFSLILESASTNQTSMYLCASSEDSNSGNTIYFGEGSWLTVV.

The chain couples TRBV3-1 (or the pseudogene TRBV3-2) to TRBJ2-1; tentatively, D is TRBD2 (6 bases). V was trimmed by 8 bases and J by 4 bases, leaving 18 bases between them. This CDR3 comprises 15 residues. The germline V gene encodes CDR1 LGHDT and CDR2 YNNKEL (reference sequence). DNA for the CDR3: TGTGCCAGCTACCTCGGGAGTCTGATGTACAATGAGCAGTTCTTC. This codes for CASYLGSLMYNEQFF.

This rearrangement joins TRBV5-1 to TRBJ2-3; D gene ambiguous. V was shortened by 0 bases and J by 5 bases, with 4 bases between the two germline ends. CDR3 size: 12 residues. CDR1 is SGHRS and CDR2 is YFSETQ in the germline V gene. The chain's CDR3 is CASSLVRDTQYF. CDR3 DNA: TGCGCCAGCAGCTTGGTGAGAGATACGCAGTATTTT.

The genes are TRBV27 and TRBJ1-2, with 7 bases identical to TRBD1. The length of the CDR3 is 16 residues. Germline-derived CDR1 and CDR2 are MNHEY and SMNVEV (reference sequence). The V gene end was trimmed by 5 bases and the J gene end by 5 bases; junction bases not matched to a gene: 14. The CDR3 is CASSKGGFGNKYGYTF. The CDR3 nucleotides read TGTGCCAGCAGTAAAGGGGGCTTCGGAAACAAATATGGCTACACCTTC.

This chain uses TRBV28 with TRBJ1-5; D not resolved. V gave up 6 bases and J gave up 1 base, with 4 bases separating them. CDR1 is MDHEN and CDR2 is SYDVKM in the germline V gene. CDR3 size: 12 residues. CDR3 amino acids: CASRASNQPQHF. In nucleotides, the CDR3 is TGTGCCAGCAGGGCAAGCAATCAGCCCCAGCATTTT.